Detailed here is one T cell receptor (beta chain). Its antigen is unidentified. TCRdb reworked the 5' RACE reads into one entry per CDR3 protein, no DNA. Its table records about 260,000 distinct CDR3 sequences. The data were taken from a study of T cells expressing NK-cell markers. Looking at the study overall: Sorted CD3+CD56-NKG2C+, CD3+CD56+NKG2C- and CD3+CD56+NKG2C+ T cells were the source of the TCR beta repertoires. Sequencing covered eight donors, seven HCMV-seropositive and one seronegative.

Germline loops: CDR1 MNHNS, CDR2 SASEGT. The CDR3 covers 17 residues. Study results and limitations: Researchers report these clonotypes also headed the CD3+CD56-NKG2C+ fraction in a handful of donors. Whether expanded NKG2C+ T cell clones were HCMV-specific remained unclear.

The sequenced sample was blood T cells: a sorted CD56 or NKG2C T cell subset, CD4+ or CD8+ T cells, or bulk PBMC T cells (not recorded which). The TCR sequence derives from a man between 18 and 29 years old in good health. V gene TRBV6-1 combines with J gene TRBJ1-5; TCRdb returns TRBD1, unconfirmable since there is no DNA. CDR3 region: CASRSTGGRSSNQPQHF.